These T cell receptor beta chains were read from a single sample in a study of immune evolution from preneoplasia to lung adenocarcinoma. Clones were sequenced by immunoSEQ multiplex PCR, and TCRdb holds only the in-frame ones, with some missing. The sample has about 3,700 clones; about four fifths are singletons. The sample was FFPE invasive lung adenocarcinoma tissue. The receptors derive from a person aged 70 to 85 with invasive lung adenocarcinoma. Each CDR3 is given with its conserved first and last residue. D genes are given only for firm matches. Rows may omit the clone size; those that give it use once, few, many or a size class.

TRBJ2-6,few,TRBV14,TRBD1,TGTGCCAGCAGCCTACAGGGGGCGACCAACGTCCTGACTTTC,CASSLQGATNVLTF
TRBJ2-7,NA,TRBV7-9,NA,TGTGCCAGCAGCTTAACAGGGACGATTTACGAGCAGTACTTC,CASSLTGTIYEQYF
TRBJ2-3,NA,TRBV9,NA,TGTGCCAGCAGCGTAACGTGGGACACAGATACGCAGTATTTT,CASSVTWDTDTQYF
TRBJ1-2,NA,TRBV18,NA,TGTGCCAGCTCACCACCCGGAGGTCTTAGGGACTATGGCTACACCTTC,CASSPPGGLRDYGYTF
TRBJ2-1,NA,TRBV20-1,NA,TGCAGTGCTAGTAGCAATGAGCAGTTCTTC,CSASSNEQFF
TRBJ2-2,large,TRBV30,TRBD1,TGTGCCTGGGAGGGACAGACAATGACCGGGGAGCTGTTTTTT,CAWEGQTMTGELFF
TRBJ1-5,NA,TRBV7-9,NA,TGTGCCAGCAGCTCCACCCCCGCGCCGAATCAGCCCCAGCATTTT,CASSSTPAPNQPQHF
TRBJ2-2,NA,TRBV28,NA,TGTGCCAGCAGAAGGGCGTGGGACACCGGGGAGCTGTTTTTT,CASRRAWDTGELFF
TRBJ2-2,once,TRBV18,TRBD1,TGTGCCAGCTCACCACGGAGTGACAGGGGGATAGAGGTCACCGGGGAGCTGTTTTTT,CASSPRSDRGIEVTGELFF
TRBJ1-2,once,TRBV30,NA,TGTGCCTGGAGCACTTCGAGCTATGGCTACACCTTC,CAWSTSSYGYTF
TRBJ2-5,NA,TRBV15,NA,TGTGCCACCAGGTCGATGGGGGAGACCCAGTACTTC,CATRSMGETQYF
TRBJ2-3,NA,TRBV10-2,NA,TGCGCCAGCAGGGAGGAAGGGGCCACAGATACGCAGTATTTT,CASREEGATDTQYF
TRBJ2-5,NA,TRBV12-5,NA,TGTGCTAGTTGTCAGGGCCCAGGGGCCCAGTACTTC,CASCQGPGAQYF
TRBJ1-2,NA,TRBV30,NA,TGTGCCTGGGGGCGGGACAACTATGGCTACACCTTC,CAWGRDNYGYTF
TRBJ1-3,NA,TRBV28,TRBD1,TGTGCCAGCAGCTCCGACGGACAGGACTCAGGAAACACCATATATTTT,CASSSDGQDSGNTIYF
TRBJ2-2,NA,TRBV29-1,NA,TGCAGCGTTGACAGGGGAAACACCGGGGAGCTGTTTTTT,CSVDRGNTGELFF
TRBJ1-2,NA,TRBV9,NA,TGTGCCAGCAGCGTAGACGGGGGAGGCTATGGCTACACCTTC,CASSVDGGGYGYTF
TRBJ2-1,NA,TRBV7-7,TRBD2,TGTGCTAGCAGCCCCAGGGGACTAGCGGGAGTAAACAATGAGCAGTTCTTC,CASSPRGLAGVNNEQFF
TRBJ2-3,NA,TRBV5-6,TRBD2,TGTGCCAGCGGTCTTCTAGCGGGAGGGCTGTCGGATACGCAGTATTTT,CASGLLAGGLSDTQYF
TRBJ2-1,few,TRBV19,NA,TGTGCCAGTAGTTGGAGGGGGCCCCGCAGCTCCTACAATGAGCAGTTCTTC,CASSWRGPRSSYNEQFF